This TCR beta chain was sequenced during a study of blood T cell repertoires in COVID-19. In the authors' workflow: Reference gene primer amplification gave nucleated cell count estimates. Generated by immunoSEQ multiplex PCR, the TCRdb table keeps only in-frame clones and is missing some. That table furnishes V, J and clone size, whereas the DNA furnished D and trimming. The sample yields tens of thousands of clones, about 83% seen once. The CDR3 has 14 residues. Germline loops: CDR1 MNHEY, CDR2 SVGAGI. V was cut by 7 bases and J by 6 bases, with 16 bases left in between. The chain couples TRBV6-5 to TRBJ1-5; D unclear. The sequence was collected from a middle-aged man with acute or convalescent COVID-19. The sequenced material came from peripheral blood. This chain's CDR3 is CASTLAAGFQPQHF. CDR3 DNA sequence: TGTGCCAGCACCTTGGCGGCGGGTTTTCAGCCCCAGCATTTT.